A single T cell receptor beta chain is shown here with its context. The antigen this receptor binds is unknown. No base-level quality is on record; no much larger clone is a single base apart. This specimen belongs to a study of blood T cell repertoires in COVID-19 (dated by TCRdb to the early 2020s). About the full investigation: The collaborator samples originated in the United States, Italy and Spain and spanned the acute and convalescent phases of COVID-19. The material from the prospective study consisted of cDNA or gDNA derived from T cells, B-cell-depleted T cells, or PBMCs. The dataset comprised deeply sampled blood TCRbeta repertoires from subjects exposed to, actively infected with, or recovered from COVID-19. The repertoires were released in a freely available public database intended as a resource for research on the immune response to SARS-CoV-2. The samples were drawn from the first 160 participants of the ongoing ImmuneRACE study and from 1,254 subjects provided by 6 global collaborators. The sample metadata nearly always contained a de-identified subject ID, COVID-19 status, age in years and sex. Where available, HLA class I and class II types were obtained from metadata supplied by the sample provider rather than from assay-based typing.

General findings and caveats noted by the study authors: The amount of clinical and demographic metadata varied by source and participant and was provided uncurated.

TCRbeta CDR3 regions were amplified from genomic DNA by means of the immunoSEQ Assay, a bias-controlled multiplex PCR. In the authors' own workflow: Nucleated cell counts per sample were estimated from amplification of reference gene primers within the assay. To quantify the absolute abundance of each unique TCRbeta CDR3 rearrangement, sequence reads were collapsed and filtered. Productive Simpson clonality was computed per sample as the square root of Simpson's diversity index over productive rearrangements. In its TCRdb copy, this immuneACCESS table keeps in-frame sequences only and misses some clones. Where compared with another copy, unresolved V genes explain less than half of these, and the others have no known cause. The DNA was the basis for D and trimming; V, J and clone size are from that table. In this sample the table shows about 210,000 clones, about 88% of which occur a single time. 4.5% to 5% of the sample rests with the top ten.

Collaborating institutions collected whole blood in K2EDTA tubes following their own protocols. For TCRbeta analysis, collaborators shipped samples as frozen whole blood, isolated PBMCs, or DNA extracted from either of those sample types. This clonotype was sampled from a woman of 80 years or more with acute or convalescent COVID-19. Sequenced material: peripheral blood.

The DNA sequence reads TGCGCCAGCAGCTTGCGGCGGGACTACGAGCAGTACTTC. Translated, it reads CASSLRRDYEQYF. The chain links TRBV5-1 with TRBJ2-7; perhaps TRBD2 is the D gene, with 6 bases matching. The CDR3 starts with the cysteine, ends with the phenylalanine, and has 13 residues. CDR3 DNA only is kept here, 39 bases in frame from base 1. CDR1 and CDR2 are drawn from the germline V gene: SGHRS, YFSETQ. V is clipped by 1 base and J by 3 bases, and the sequence between their germline boundaries is 8 bases long.